The next 18 T cell receptor beta chains were all read from a single sample in a study of cytomegalovirus exposure and HLA in healthy donors. Researchers ran the PCR with 60 Vbeta and 13 Jbeta primers. Clones were sequenced by immunoSEQ multiplex PCR, and TCRdb holds only the in-frame ones, with some missing. The sample contains around 130,000 clones, about 83% of which appear only once. Sequenced: PBMCs. These TCRs come from a girl aged 2 to 9 in good health and CMV-seronegative.

The chain links TRBV5-1 to TRBJ2-7; 9 bases agree with TRBD2. The length of the CDR3 is 16 residues. Germline V lookup: CDR1 SGHRS, CDR2 YFSETQ. The trim removed 4 bases at V and 3 bases at J, leaving 11 bases unmatched. The DNA for the CDR3 is TGCGCCAGCAGCCCCAGTTGGCTAGCGGGGATCTACGAGCAGTACTTC. Translation gives CASSPSWLAGIYEQYF.

The chain joins TRBV5-1 to TRBJ2-1; 10 positions match TRBD1. The ends lost 2 bases at V and 8 bases at J; junction bases unmatched: 7. Germline assignment: CDR1 SGHRS and CDR2 YFSETQ. The length of the CDR3 is 15 residues. CDR3 DNA sequence: TGCGCCAGCAGCTTTTCCGGGACAGGGGTTCATGAGCAGTTCTTC. As protein: CASSFSGTGVHEQFF.

The chain recombines TRBV10-3 with TRBJ1-2; TRBD1 is a possible D gene (5 bases). CDR1 is ENHRY and CDR2 is SYGVKD in the germline V gene. The CDR3 sequence is 14 residues long. The V gene lost 7 bases and the J gene lost 8 bases, with 20 bases spanning the gap. The DNA of the CDR3 is TGTGCCATCACCCCTGGAGGGGACGTCGAGGGCTACACCTTC. Protein sequence: CAITPGGDVEGYTF.

CDR3 in amino acids: CASSLEQFPTEAFF. The DNA for the CDR3 is TGTGCCAGCAGCTTGGAACAGTTCCCCACTGAAGCTTTCTTT. This chain connects TRBV5-4 to TRBJ1-1; D gene ambiguous. The ends were cut back, 0 bases at V and 4 bases at J, with 10 bases in the middle. The CDR3 is 14 residues long. CDR1 and CDR2 from the germline V gene are SGHNT and YYREEE (reference sequence).

The J gene is TRBJ2-4, the V gene TRBV11-2; 12 positions match TRBD2. This CDR3 spans 16 amino acids. The germline gives CDR1 SGHAT, CDR2 FQNNGV. V was pared by 3 bases and J by 8 bases, with 8 bases of the junction left unmatched. CDR3 sequence (DNA): TGTGCCAGCAGCTTCCGACTAGCGGGGGTATTGGACATTCAGTACTTC. Translated, it gives CASSFRLAGVLDIQYF.

The genes are TRBV7-9 and TRBJ2-1; TRBD2 matches at 9 bases. V lost 1 base to trimming and J lost 6 bases; unmatched junction nucleotides: 7. Germline V gene lookup returns CDR1 SEHNR and CDR2 FQNEAQ (reference sequence). The CDR3 runs 16 residues. DNA of the CDR3: TGTGCCAGCAGCTTAGTATGGCCTAGCGGGACCAATGAGCAGTTCTTC. It translates to CASSLVWPSGTNEQFF.

The rearrangement links TRBV27 to TRBJ2-2, with 10 bases identical to TRBD2. Germline CDR1 is MNHEY and CDR2 is SMNVEV (reference sequence). With V trimmed by 3 bases and J by 6 bases, 13 bases remained unmatched. The CDR3 extends over 18 amino acids. The CDR3 protein is CASSLSMGQRGGPGELFF. As DNA, the CDR3 is TGTGCCAGCAGTTTGAGTATGGGGCAGCGGGGGGGCCCCGGGGAGCTGTTTTTT.

The chain uses TRBV4-1 and TRBJ1-5; D might be TRBD1 (6 bases). Germline CDR1 and CDR2: MGHRA and YSYEKL. The CDR3 is 16 amino acids. The germline V and J ends were trimmed by 1 base and 3 bases, with 13 bases remaining between them. The CDR3: CASSQGSGALNQPQHF. Here the CDR3 DNA reads TGCGCCAGCAGCCAAGGATCAGGGGCCCTCAATCAGCCCCAGCATTTT.

The chain has TRBV7-9 and TRBJ2-5, with 7 nucleotides matching TRBD1. The CDR3 contains 15 residues. V shed 5 bases, J shed 1 base, and the junction held 7 bases outside the gene matches. The V gene's germline CDR1 is SEHNR and CDR2 FQNEAQ (reference sequence). CDR3 sequence reads: CASSDVRDSQETQYF. For the CDR3, the DNA is TGTGCCAGCAGCGACGTGAGGGACAGCCAAGAGACCCAGTACTTC. Complete variable domain (other parts from reference TRBV7-9 and TRBJ2-5): DTGVSQNPRHKITKRGQNVTFRCDPISEHNRLYWYRQTLGQGPEFLTYFQNEAQLEKSRLLSDRFSAERPKGSFSTLEIQRTEQGDSAMYLCASSDVRDSQETQYFGPGTRLLVL.

This clone was seen only a few times. The V call is TRBV21-1, the J call TRBJ1-1; the table's D call TRBD1 went unverified against the DNA. TRBV21-1 is a documented pseudogene. CDR3 length: 15 amino acids. The CDR3 DNA is TGTGCCAGCAGCAAAACCGGGACAGGGGACACTGAAGCTTTCTTT. It codes for CASSKTGTGDTEAFF.

The genes are TRBV2 and TRBJ2-7, with 13 bases that match TRBD2. The CDR3 has 15 residues. V was clipped by 5 bases and J by 4 bases; unmatched bases: 5. Germline CDR1 is SNHLY and CDR2 is FYNNEI. The CDR3 spells CASSRTSGGPYEQYF. In nucleotides, the CDR3 is TGTGCCAGCAGTCGGACTAGCGGGGGACCTTACGAGCAGTACTTC.

This chain links TRBV21-1 with TRBJ2-1; the DNA was not compared with TRBD1, the D call given in the table. TRBV21-1 has pseudogene status. The CDR3 covers 19 residues. CDR3 sequence reads: CASRADVRGQTLSYNEQFF. The CDR3 coding sequence is TGTGCCAGCAGGGCGGATGTGCGGGGACAGACCCTCTCCTACAATGAGCAGTTCTTC.

This clone was picked up one time. The rearrangement joins TRBV7-9 to TRBJ1-4; 7 positions agree with TRBD1. In germline, CDR1 is SEHNR, CDR2 FQNEAQ (reference sequence). The CDR3 consists of 14 residues. The V segment lost 1 base and the J segment 5 bases; nucleotides outside the gene matches: 1. The CDR3 coding sequence is TGTGCCAGCAGCTTAGAGGACAGGAATGAAAAACTGTTTTTT. Amino acid sequence: CASSLEDRNEKLFF.

V gene TRBV28 combines with J gene TRBJ1-4; tentative D call: TRBD1 (5 bases). V was cut by 6 bases and J by 0 bases, with 11 bases left in between. The germline V gene encodes CDR1 MDHEN and CDR2 SYDVKM. The CDR3 consists of 15 residues. The CDR3 nucleotides read TGTGCCAGCAGCCATGGACAAGCAACTAATGAAAAACTGTTTTTT. This codes for CASSHGQATNEKLFF.

This clone was counted only a few times. This chain uses TRBV30 with TRBJ2-1, with 9 bases aligning to TRBD2. Looked up from germline, CDR1 is GTSNPN and CDR2 is SVGIG (reference sequence). V was clipped by 2 bases and J by 8 bases; unmatched bases: 13. The CDR3 runs 16 residues. The chain's CDR3 is CAWSIRALAGVYEQFF. Here the CDR3 DNA reads TGTGCCTGGAGTATAAGAGCCTTAGCGGGGGTCTATGAGCAGTTCTTC. Combining the CDR3 with reference TRBV30 and TRBJ2-1 gives the whole variable domain SQTIHQWPATLVQPVGSPLSLECTVEGTSNPNLYWYRQAAGRGLQLLFYSVGIGQISSEVPQNLSASRPQDRQFILSSKKLLLSDSGFYLCAWSIRALAGVYEQFFGPGTRLTVL.

V is TRBV27 and J is TRBJ1-5; a weak D match, TRBD1 (6 bases). CDR3 length equals 15 residues. The V end lost 3 bases, the J end lost 5 bases, and 14 bases lay between the germline ends. Germline V gene data show CDR1 as MNHEY and CDR2 as SMNVEV (reference sequence). In DNA form, the CDR3 reads TGTGCCAGCAGTTTCTCGGGACAACCTTATCAGCCCCAGCATTTT. This gives the protein CASSFSGQPYQPQHF.

The chain combines TRBV14 with TRBJ1-1; maybe TRBD1 (5 bases). The V gene lost 0 bases and the J gene lost 0 bases, with 8 bases spanning the gap. From germline, CDR1 is SGHDN and CDR2 FVKESK. This CDR3 contains 15 residues. The CDR3: CASSQDWGVNTEAFF. The CDR3 DNA is TGTGCCAGCAGCCAAGACTGGGGGGTGAACACTGAAGCTTTCTTT.

The chain has TRBV21-1 and TRBJ2-7; the listed D gene, TRBD1, was not tested against the DNA. TRBV21-1 is recorded as a pseudogene. The CDR3 sequence is 15 residues long. CDR3 protein: CASSKVRQEIHEQYF. CDR3 DNA sequence: TGTGCCAGCAGCAAAGTCCGACAGGAGATCCACGAGCAGTACTTC.